Included here is one T cell receptor beta chain sequence, with context. This table comes from immunoSEQ multiplex PCR, and its TCRdb copy is limited to in-frame clones, with some not included. The table records 250,000 or so clones, about nine tenths of them present only once. This entry belongs to a study of blood T cell repertoires in COVID-19. Study in general: Both acute and convalescent COVID-19 samples were obtained from the United States, Italy and Spain.

Germline V gene sequence: CDR1 ENHRY, CDR2 SYGVKD. V was pared by 4 bases and J by 4 bases, with 10 bases between. CDR3 length equals 13 residues. The origin of this receptor is a young woman with acute COVID-19. This chain uses TRBV10-3 with TRBJ1-1, with D unresolved. Sequenced: PBMCs or T cells enriched from blood (not recorded which). The CDR3 region is CAISAEGSTEAFF. CDR3 DNA sequence: TGTGCCATCAGTGCAGAGGGCAGCACTGAAGCTTTCTTT.